The 18 T cell receptor beta chains below were found in one sample sequenced in a study of CD8 T cells in ankylosing spondylitis. Findings and limits, study-wide: Made up of eight highly homologous variants, a TCR beta motif appeared characteristic of ankylosing spondylitis blood.

These TCRs' antigens remain unknown. From the 5' RACE reads, TCRdb called clonotypes with MiXCR, one entry per CDR3 protein. The table lists around 770,000 distinct CDR3 sequences, 12% of them singletons. What was sequenced was blood, either unsorted or a sorted T cell fraction (not recorded which). The receptors were gathered from a male donor with ankylosing spondylitis.

This clonotype was seen a few times. This chain connects TRBV10-3 to TRBJ1-1; D gene uncertain. Germline CDR1 is ENHRY and CDR2 is SYGVKD. Trimming cost V 4 bases and J 8 bases, with 14 bases left between them. This CDR3 has 13 residues. The CDR3 DNA is TGTGCCATCAGTGGTGGGGATCACGTGGAAGCTTTCTTT. This codes for CAISGGDHVEAFF.

This clonotype was observed at least ten times. This rearrangement joins TRBV5-1 to TRBJ1-2, with D possibly being TRBD1 (6 bases). The V and J ends lost 4 bases and 0 bases respectively, with 16 bases between them. Germline values: CDR1 SGHRS, CDR2 YFSETQ. The CDR3 is 16 residues long. The CDR3 nucleotides are TGCGCCAGCAGCCTGAACCGGGACACCACTAACTATGGCTACACCTTC. Its translation: CASSLNRDTTNYGYTF.

The V call is TRBV5-1, the J call TRBJ2-5; D may match TRBD1 or TRBD2 (5 bases each). This CDR3 has 16 residues. Trimming left V 4 bases short and J 5 bases short, with 21 bases between. The germline CDR1 and CDR2 sequences are SGHRS and YFSETQ. The CDR3 spells CASSLGKLGVGETQYF. The CDR3 DNA reads TGCGCCAGCAGCCTCGGAAAACTAGGGGTTGGGGAGACCCAGTACTTC.

This clonotype was counted only a few times. The genes are TRBV24-1 and TRBJ2-1, with D perhaps matching TRBD2 (5 bases). The V gene's germline CDR1 is KGHDR and CDR2 SFDVKD. The CDR3 is made up of 15 amino acids. Trimming pared 0 bases from V and 7 bases from J, leaving 12 bases between. The CDR3 DNA is TGTGCCACCAGTGATTTGGGAGGTTCGGATAATGAGCAGTTCTTC. The encoded protein is CATSDLGGSDNEQFF.

The rearrangement links TRBV20-1 to TRBJ1-1; D gene unclear. V was shortened by 6 bases and J by 3 bases, with 8 bases between the two germline ends. The germline V gene has CDR1 DFQATT and CDR2 SNEGSKA (reference sequence). This CDR3 comprises 11 residues. The CDR3 here is CSAQADTEAFF. DNA of the CDR3: TGCAGTGCCCAAGCGGACACTGAAGCTTTCTTT.

This clonotype was recorded a few times. V and J are TRBV7-2 and TRBJ2-7; a weak D match, TRBD1 (6 bases). Trimming took 1 base from V and 5 from J, leaving 15 bases between them. The germline V gene encodes CDR1 SGHTA and CDR2 FQGNSA. CDR3 length: 15 residues. DNA for the CDR3: TGTGCCAGCAGCTTAGTAGTGTCACAGGGTCACGAGCAGTACTTC. It specifies CASSLVVSQGHEQYF.

The genes are TRBV20-1 and TRBJ2-1, with 12 bases matching TRBD2. The CDR3 loop spans 14 amino acids. Losses at the gene ends were 0 bases for V and 9 bases for J; bases not matched to a gene: 3. Germline loops: CDR1 DFQATT, CDR2 SNEGSKA (reference sequence). CDR3 residues: CSARDTSGRTEQFF. The DNA for the CDR3 is TGCAGTGCTAGAGATACTAGCGGGAGGACTGAGCAGTTCTTC.

This clonotype showed up just a few times. The chain recombines TRBV20-1 with TRBJ2-7; 8 nucleotides line up with TRBD1. CDR1 and CDR2 from the germline V gene are DFQATT and SNEGSKA (reference sequence). With 7 bases clipped from V and 3 bases from J, the junction kept 8 bases outside the gene matches. CDR3 length: 13 residues. CDR3: CSVIDRGLYEQYF. The CDR3 bases are TGCAGTGTGATCGACAGGGGACTCTACGAGCAGTACTTC.

The chain uses TRBV24-1 and TRBJ2-3; D unresolved. Germline CDR1 and CDR2: KGHDR and SFDVKD. The V end lost 5 bases, the J end lost 5 bases, and 10 bases lay between the germline ends. This CDR3 contains 13 residues. CDR3 DNA sequence: TGTGCCACCAGTGGAGACAACAGAGATACGCAGTATTTT. Protein: CATSGDNRDTQYF.

This clonotype was seen a few times. The chain joins TRBV6-5 to TRBJ1-1; D uncertain. CDR3 size: 15 residues. Germline lookup yields CDR1 MNHEY and CDR2 SVGAGI. The ends were cut back, 0 bases at V and 4 bases at J, with 12 bases in the middle. CDR3 residues: CASSYSAEWATEAFF. CDR3 DNA: TGTGCCAGCAGTTACTCGGCCGAGTGGGCCACTGAAGCTTTCTTT.

The chain recombines TRBV20-1 with TRBJ2-1; D not resolved. The length of the CDR3 is 11 residues. Per germline, CDR1 DFQATT and CDR2 SNEGSKA (reference sequence). V was pared by 6 bases and J by 5 bases, with 8 bases between. CDR3 nucleotide sequence: TGCAGTGCCCATAGGCACAATGAGCAGTTCTTC. This encodes CSAHRHNEQFF.

This clonotype was recorded many times. The chain recombines TRBV29-1 with TRBJ2-3; D is possibly TRBD1 (6 bases). The V end was cut by 6 bases, the J end by 4 bases, with 14 bases between. The CDR3 spans 13 residues. From germline, CDR1 is SQVTM and CDR2 ANQGSEA. The DNA of the CDR3 is TGCAGCGTCACAGGGATTTTTCCAGATACGCAGTATTTT. Protein product: CSVTGIFPDTQYF.

The rearrangement links TRBV7-2 to TRBJ2-3; 10 bases align to TRBD2. Germline CDR1 reads SGHTA; CDR2 reads FQGNSA. V gave up 5 bases and J gave up 6 bases; unmatched junction bases: 5. The CDR3 is 14 residues long. The CDR3 loop is CASSVSGGHDTQYF. In DNA, the CDR3 is TGTGCCAGCAGCGTTAGCGGGGGGCACGATACGCAGTATTTT. Supplemented by reference TRBV7-2 and TRBJ2-3, the full variable domain reads GAGVSQSPSNKVTEKGKDVELRCDPISGHTALYWYRQSLGQGLEFLIYFQGNSAPDKSGLPSDRFSAERTGGSVSTLTIQRTQQEDSAVYLCASSVSGGHDTQYFGPGTRLTVL.

The chain joins TRBV10-3 to TRBJ2-7; 14 positions agree with TRBD2. With V trimmed by 6 bases and J by 7 bases, 8 bases remained unmatched. The CDR3 spans 15 residues. CDR1 ENHRY and CDR2 SYGVKD come from the germline V gene. The CDR3 loop reads CAISRLAGGPGEQYF. CDR3 sequence (DNA): TGTGCCATCAGCAGACTAGCGGGAGGGCCGGGGGAGCAGTACTTC.

The rearrangement joins TRBV20-1 to TRBJ2-1, with D perhaps being TRBD1 or TRBD2 (6 bases each). Trimming left V 1 base short and J 0 bases short, with 16 bases between. This CDR3 has 17 residues. The V gene's germline CDR1 is DFQATT and CDR2 SNEGSKA (reference sequence). The CDR3 reads CSARVSRGVDSYNEQFF. CDR3 DNA: TGCAGTGCTAGAGTTTCAAGGGGGGTCGACTCCTACAATGAGCAGTTCTTC.

The gene calls are TRBV15 and TRBJ2-7, with 9 bases lining up with TRBD2. After removal of 1 base from V and 2 bases from J, the junction contained 3 bases not matched to a gene. The germline gives CDR1 LNHNV, CDR2 YYDKDF (reference sequence). The CDR3 extends over 15 amino acids. The chain's CDR3 is CATSRAPSGTYEQYF. The DNA of the CDR3 is TGTGCCACCAGCAGAGCCCCTAGCGGGACCTACGAGCAGTACTTC.

This clonotype was seen repeatedly, ten times or more. Germline is not matched at one junction end, which may reflect a read error. J is TRBJ2-2 and V is TRBV7-7; D ambiguous. There are 14 residues in the CDR3. In germline, CDR1 is SSHAT, CDR2 FNYEAQ (reference sequence). CDR3 protein: CASSLSRQTGELFF. The CDR3 bases are TGTGCTAGCAGCTTATCGAGACAAACCGGGGAGCTGTTTTTT.

V usage is TRBV5-1 and J usage is TRBJ2-3; D not certain. The CDR3 totals 13 residues. Trimming took off 7 bases at V and 2 bases at J, with 11 bases between the two ends. Germline V gives CDR1 SGHRS, CDR2 YFSETQ. The DNA for the CDR3 is TGCGCCAGCGGTAACCGGCTCACAGATACGCAGTATTTT. It yields the protein CASGNRLTDTQYF.